One sample yielded the 8 T cell receptor beta chains listed below, sequenced in a study of T cell responses to AZD1222 COVID-19 vaccine. The table came from immunoSEQ multiplex PCR; TCRdb's copy has only in-frame clones and leaves some out. The data show some 170,000 clones, around 90% seen once. Specimen: peripheral blood, collected on day 0 of AZD1222 vaccination. The receptors stem from an adult in good health.

This chain connects TRBV6-5 to TRBJ2-5; tentatively, D is TRBD2 (5 bases). CDR1 MNHEY and CDR2 SVGAGI come from the germline V gene. The CDR3 consists of 14 residues. Trimming took off 6 bases at V and 2 bases at J, with 13 bases between the two ends. The CDR3, as DNA: TGTGCCAGCAGACGCGGACTGGATCAAGAGACCCAGTACTTC. Its translation: CASRRGLDQETQYF.

This chain uses TRBV30 with TRBJ1-3, with D uncertain. This CDR3 contains 12 residues. Trimming left V 2 bases short and J 4 bases short, with 6 bases between. From germline, CDR1 is GTSNPN and CDR2 SVGIG (reference sequence). CDR3 bases: TGTGCCTGGAGTCCACAGGGAAACACCATATATTTT. It translates to CAWSPQGNTIYF.

V usage is TRBV6-1 and J usage is TRBJ2-7; 9 nucleotides align to TRBD2. This CDR3 has 16 amino acids. V lost 3 bases to trimming and J lost 2 bases; unmatched junction nucleotides: 8. Germline V gene lookup returns CDR1 MNHNS and CDR2 SASEGT. Here the CDR3 reads CASSDLGIAGAYEQYF. The CDR3 coding sequence is TGTGCCAGCAGTGACCTTGGGATAGCGGGAGCCTACGAGCAGTACTTC.

This rearrangement joins TRBV4-2 to TRBJ1-3, with TRBD1 as a possible D gene (5 bases). Germline-derived CDR1 and CDR2 are LGHNA and YNFKEQ. CDR3 length: 16 residues. V was shortened by 0 bases and J by 1 base, with 10 bases between the two germline ends. The CDR3: CASSQEWGLSGNTIYF. For the CDR3, the DNA is TGTGCCAGCAGCCAAGAATGGGGCTTGTCTGGAAACACCATATATTTT.

The chain uses TRBV5-8 and TRBJ1-5, with no clear D. V lost 4 bases to trimming and J lost 7 bases, with 12 bases between them. Germline assignment: CDR1 SGHTS and CDR2 YDEGEE. The CDR3 consists of 13 residues. Here the CDR3 reads CASSKRVGQPQHF. As DNA, the CDR3 is TGTGCCAGCAGCAAGAGGGTAGGACAGCCCCAGCATTTT.

The chain combines TRBV9 with TRBJ2-7, with 8 bases fitting TRBD2. CDR1 is SGDLS and CDR2 is YYNGEE in the germline V gene. This CDR3 spans 15 amino acids. V gave up 4 bases and J gave up 6 bases; unmatched junction bases: 12. CDR3 nucleotides: TGTGCCAGCAGCACCGGACTAGCAAACAGAGGCGAGCAGTACTTC. Protein product: CASSTGLANRGEQYF.

CDR3 nucleotides: TGTGCCAGTTCACAGGGAATGGCTCAGCCCCAGCATTTT. Residues: CASSQGMAQPQHF. The J gene is TRBJ1-5, the V gene TRBV7-6, with D possibly being TRBD1 (6 bases). Trimming took off 9 bases at V and 6 bases at J, with 15 bases between the two ends. There are 13 residues in the CDR3. The germline CDR1 and CDR2 sequences are SGHVS and FNYEAQ.

The J gene is TRBJ1-5, the V gene TRBV14, with D perhaps matching TRBD1 (6 bases). V was cut by 4 bases and J by 7 bases, with 23 bases left in between. The CDR3 has 17 amino acids. CDR1 SGHDN and CDR2 FVKESK come from the germline V gene. CDR3 amino acids: CASSPRGTLGLRQPQHF. The CDR3, as DNA: TGTGCCAGCAGCCCTCGTGGGACACTGGGGTTGAGGCAGCCCCAGCATTTT.